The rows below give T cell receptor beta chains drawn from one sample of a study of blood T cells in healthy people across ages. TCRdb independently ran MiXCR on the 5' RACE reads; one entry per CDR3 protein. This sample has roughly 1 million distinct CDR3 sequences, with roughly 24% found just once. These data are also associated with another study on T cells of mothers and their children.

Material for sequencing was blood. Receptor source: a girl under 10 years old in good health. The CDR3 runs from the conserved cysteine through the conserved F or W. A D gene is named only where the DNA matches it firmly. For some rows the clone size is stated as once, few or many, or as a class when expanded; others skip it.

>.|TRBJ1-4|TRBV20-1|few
CSARAAVTGKLFF
TGCAGTGCTAGAGCCGCAGTCACCGGAAAACTGTTTTTT
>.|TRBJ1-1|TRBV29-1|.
CSTGRINTEAFF
TGCAGCACCGGACGGATAAACACTGAAGCTTTCTTT
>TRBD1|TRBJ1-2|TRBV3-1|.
CASSQAIFRDRDLYGYTF
TGTGCCAGCAGCCAAGCGATCTTCCGGGACAGGGACCTCTATGGCTACACCTTC
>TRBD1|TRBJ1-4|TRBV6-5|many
CASSLGQGTEKLFF
TGTGCCAGCAGTTTAGGACAGGGTACTGAAAAACTGTTTTTT
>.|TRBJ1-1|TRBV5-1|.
CASSLGVLKTEAFF
TGCGCCAGCAGCTTGGGGGTTCTGAAGACTGAAGCTTTCTTT
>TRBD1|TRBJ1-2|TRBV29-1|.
CSVEDQDRYHYGYTF
TGCAGCGTTGAAGACCAGGACAGGTACCACTATGGCTACACCTTC
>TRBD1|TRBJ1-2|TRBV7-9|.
CASSNRDRGLYDYGYTF
TGTGCCAGCAGTAACCGGGACAGGGGGCTTTATGACTATGGCTACACCTTC
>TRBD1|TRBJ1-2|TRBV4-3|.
CASTKIGGVGGYTF
TGCGCCAGCACCAAGATAGGGGGCGTCGGGGGCTACACCTTC
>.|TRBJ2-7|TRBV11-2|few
CASSFSRYYEQYF
TGTGCCAGCAGCTTTTCTAGATACTACGAGCAGTACTTC
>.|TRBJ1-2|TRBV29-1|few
CSVVHYGYTF
TGCAGCGTGGTTCACTATGGCTACACCTTC
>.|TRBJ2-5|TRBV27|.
CASSTPGETQYF
TGTGCCAGCAGTACCCCGGGGGAGACCCAGTACTTC
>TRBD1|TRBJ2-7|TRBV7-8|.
CASSLTGVNYEQYF
TGTGCCAGCAGCTTGACAGGGGTTAACTACGAGCAGTACTTC
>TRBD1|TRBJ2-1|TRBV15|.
CATSRAKGQGTKNIQFF
TGTGCCACCAGCAGAGCAAAAGGACAGGGGACCAAAAACATTCAGTTCTTC
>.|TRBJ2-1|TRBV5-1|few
CASRKRQGYDNEQFF
TGCGCCAGCAGGAAGAGGCAAGGGTACGACAATGAGCAGTTCTTC
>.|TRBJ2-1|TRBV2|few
CASSERSEQFF
TGTGCCAGCAGTGAAAGGAGCGAGCAGTTCTTC
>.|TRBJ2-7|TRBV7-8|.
CASSLGAVWRFGAEQYF
TGTGCCAGCAGCTTAGGTGCAGTTTGGCGGTTTGGTGCCGAGCAGTACTTC
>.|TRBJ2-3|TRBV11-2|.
CASSPLGSNTDTQYF
TGTGCCAGCAGCCCCCTCGGGAGTAACACAGATACGCAGTATTTT
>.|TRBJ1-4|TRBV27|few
CASSSLGPPMGEKLFF
TGTGCCAGCAGTTCCTTAGGGCCGCCGATGGGGGAAAAACTGTTTTTT
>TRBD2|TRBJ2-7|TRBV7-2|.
CASSLIVASGRARDERYF
TGTGCCAGCAGCTTAATTGTAGCTAGCGGGAGGGCCCGTGACGAGCGGTACTTC
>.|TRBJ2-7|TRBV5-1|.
CASRGDDRYEQYF
TGCGCCAGCAGGGGTGATGATCGCTACGAGCAGTACTTC
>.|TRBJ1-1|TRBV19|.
CASSWETNTEAFF
TGTGCCAGTAGTTGGGAGACGAACACTGAAGCTTTCTTT
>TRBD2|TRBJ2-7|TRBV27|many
CASSSGLGSYEQYF
TGTGCCAGCAGCTCGGGACTAGGTTCGTACGAGCAGTACTTC
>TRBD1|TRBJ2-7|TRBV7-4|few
CASSENHFRDRENYGQYF
TGTGCCAGCAGCGAAAACCACTTCCGGGACAGGGAAAACTACGGGCAGTACTTC
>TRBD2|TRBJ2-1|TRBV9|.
CASSDSGIRLFDEQFF
TGTGCCAGCAGCGACAGCGGGATCCGGCTATTCGATGAGCAGTTCTTC
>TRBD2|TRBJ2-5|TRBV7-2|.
CASTNRGGARGQETQYF
TGTGCCAGCACCAATCGGGGTGGGGCGCGGGGGCAAGAGACCCAGTACTTC
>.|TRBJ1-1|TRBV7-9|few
CASSSPTGLLNTEAFF
TGTGCCAGCAGCTCGCCGACAGGCCTCCTGAACACTGAAGCTTTCTTT
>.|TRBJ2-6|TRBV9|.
CASSVATPPSGANVLTF
TGTGCCAGCAGCGTAGCTACACCTCCCTCTGGGGCCAACGTCCTGACTTTC
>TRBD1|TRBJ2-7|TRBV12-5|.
CASGFGAGGTPYEQYF
TGTGCTAGTGGTTTCGGGGCAGGGGGCACCCCCTACGAGCAGTACTTC
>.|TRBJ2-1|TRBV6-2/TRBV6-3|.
CASSFGGLRNEQFF
TGTGCCAGCAGCTTTGGGGGACTTCGCAATGAGCAGTTCTTC
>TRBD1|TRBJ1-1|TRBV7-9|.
CASSSSDRAGPNTEAFF
TGTGCCAGCAGCTCCTCCGACAGGGCGGGTCCTAACACTGAAGCTTTCTTT
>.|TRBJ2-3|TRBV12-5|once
CASGPSVGGSTDTQYF
TGTGCTAGTGGGCCTAGCGTGGGGGGTAGCACAGATACGCAGTATTTT
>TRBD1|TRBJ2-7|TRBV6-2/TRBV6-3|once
CASSPGQAEYEQYF
TGTGCCAGCAGCCCCGGACAGGCTGAATACGAGCAGTACTTC
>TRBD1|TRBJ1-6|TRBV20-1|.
CSASTGTGLTPLHF
TGCAGTGCTAGCACGGGGACAGGGCTAACACCCCTCCACTTT
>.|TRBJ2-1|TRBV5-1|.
CASSLGLRSYNEQFF
TGCGCCAGCAGCTTGGGGCTTCGCTCCTACAATGAGCAGTTCTTC
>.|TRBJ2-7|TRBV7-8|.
CASSSSPTIAYEQYF
TGTGCCAGCAGCTCCTCGCCTACTATAGCCTACGAGCAGTACTTC
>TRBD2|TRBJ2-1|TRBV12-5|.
CASGLPLAGAADEQFF
TGTGCTAGTGGTTTGCCACTAGCGGGAGCAGCCGATGAGCAGTTCTTC
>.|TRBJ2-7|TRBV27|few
CASSLRGSAYEQYF
TGTGCCAGCAGTTTGCGTGGCAGTGCCTACGAGCAGTACTTC
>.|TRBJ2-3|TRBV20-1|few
CSAGGSADTQYF
TGCAGTGCCGGGGGAAGCGCAGATACGCAGTATTTT
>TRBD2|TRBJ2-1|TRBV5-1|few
CASSPIAGDGVNEQFF
TGCGCCAGCAGCCCTATAGCGGGAGACGGGGTCAATGAGCAGTTCTTC
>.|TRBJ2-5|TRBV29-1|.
CSGTRPGGKETQYF
TGCAGCGGGACACGACCGGGCGGAAAAGAGACCCAGTACTTC
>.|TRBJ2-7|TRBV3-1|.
CASSQRARYEQYF
TGTGCCAGCAGCCAACGGGCGAGATACGAGCAGTACTTC
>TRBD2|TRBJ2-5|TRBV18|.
CASSLGLAGGAVQETQYF
TGTGCCAGCTCACTCGGACTAGCGGGAGGAGCGGTCCAAGAGACCCAGTACTTC
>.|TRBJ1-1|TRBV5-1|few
CASSQIRGLEAFF
TGCGCCAGCAGCCAGATACGGGGATTAGAAGCTTTCTTT